The 17 T cell receptor beta chains below were found in one sample sequenced in a study of cytomegalovirus exposure and HLA in healthy donors. The PCR used 60 Vbeta and 13 Jbeta primers. TCRdb's table, derived via immunoSEQ multiplex PCR, lists solely in-frame clones and lacks some. The data contain about 200,000 clones, roughly four fifths of them seen just once; the ten biggest clones take up approximately 2.5%. The sequenced sample consisted of PBMCs. Receptors originate from a woman between 35 and 50 years old in good health and CMV-seronegative.

This clone showed up just once. The V call is TRBV6-5, the J call TRBJ2-7; D not certain. CDR1 MNHEY and CDR2 SVGAGI come from the germline V gene. V gave up 3 bases and J gave up 6 bases, with 12 bases separating them. This CDR3 spans 13 amino acids. The CDR3 sequence: CASSYSRAGEQYF. Here the CDR3 DNA reads TGTGCCAGCAGTTATTCGCGCGCTGGCGAGCAGTACTTC.

The chain combines TRBV19 with TRBJ1-5; no reliable D call. The length of the CDR3 is 13 residues. V lost 3 bases, J lost 4 bases, and 7 bases lay in between. Germline-derived CDR1 and CDR2 are LNHDA and SQIVND (reference sequence). CDR3 sequence reads: CASSIRQNQPQHF. CDR3 in DNA: TGTGCCAGTAGTATCCGCCAGAATCAGCCCCAGCATTTT. The full variable domain, with the rest looked up from reference TRBV19 and TRBJ1-5, is DGGITQSPKYLFRKEGQNVTLSCEQNLNHDAMYWYRQDPGQGLRLIYYSQIVNDFQKGDIAEGYSVSREKKESFPLTVTSAQKNPTAFYLCASSIRQNQPQHFGDGTRLSIL.

The chain carries TRBV19 and TRBJ1-5; no firm D call. Trimming left V 5 bases short and J 6 bases short, with 8 bases between. This CDR3 has 12 amino acids. Germline-derived CDR1 and CDR2 are LNHDA and SQIVND (reference sequence). CDR3 coding DNA: TGTGCCAGTAGTGAGGGTTCTCAGCCCCAGCATTTT. Translation: CASSEGSQPQHF.

This rearrangement joins TRBV6-5 to TRBJ1-1; unclear D gene. The CDR3 extends over 11 amino acids. Germline CDR1 is MNHEY and CDR2 is SVGAGI. V lost 7 bases, J lost 1 base, and 4 bases lay in between. The DNA of the CDR3 is TGTGCCAGCAATAAGAACACTGAAGCTTTCTTT. This encodes CASNKNTEAFF.

This clone was detected only a few times. The rearrangement links TRBV6-5 to TRBJ1-1; 9 bases align to TRBD1. Germline lookup yields CDR1 MNHEY and CDR2 SVGAGI. This CDR3 region has 13 residues. The V gene end was trimmed by 7 bases and the J gene end by 8 bases; junction bases not matched to a gene: 8. The CDR3 here is CASTRPGQGEAFF. The CDR3 region has the DNA TGTGCCAGCACCAGACCGGGACAGGGAGAAGCTTTCTTT.

The V call is TRBV5-4, the J call TRBJ1-2, with 12 bases matching TRBD1. The CDR3 contains 15 residues. V dropped 2 bases and J dropped 7; count of bases not matched to a gene: 6. Germline CDR1 SGHNT, CDR2 YYREEE (reference sequence). The CDR3 is CASSFPGQGASGYTF. CDR3 in DNA: TGTGCCAGCAGCTTCCCGGGACAGGGGGCGAGTGGCTACACCTTC.

This clone was counted a single time. The rearrangement links TRBV9 to TRBJ2-7; tentative D call: TRBD1 (5 bases). Looked up from germline, CDR1 is SGDLS and CDR2 is YYNGEE. Trimming cost V 0 bases and J 7 bases, with 20 bases left between them. The CDR3 loop spans 16 amino acids. CDR3 in DNA: TGTGCCAGCAGCGTAGCATTCCAGGGCGCACAGTCGGAGCAGTACTTC. As protein: CASSVAFQGAQSEQYF. Full variable domain (remainder filled in from reference TRBV9 and TRBJ2-7): DSGVTQTPKHLITATGQRVTLRCSPRSGDLSVYWYQQSLDQGLQFLIQYYNGEERAKGNILERFSAQQFPDLHSELNLSSLELGDSALYFCASSVAFQGAQSEQYFGPGTRLTVT.

V gene TRBV6-6 combines with J gene TRBJ1-4, with D uncertain. The V and J ends lost 2 bases and 5 bases respectively, with 9 bases between them. The CDR3 has 14 residues. Germline V gene sequence: CDR1 MNHNY, CDR2 SVGAGI (reference sequence). The CDR3 loop reads CASSYGQANEKLFF. For the CDR3, the DNA is TGTGCCAGCAGTTACGGGCAGGCGAATGAAAAACTGTTTTTT.

V gene TRBV5-4 combines with J gene TRBJ2-1; 8 bases map to TRBD1. Trimming took 4 bases from V and 10 from J; bases not matched to a gene: 7. The CDR3 sequence is 13 residues long. Germline CDR1 is SGHNT and CDR2 is YYREEE (reference sequence). In DNA, the CDR3 is TGTGCCAGCAGCCGAGACAGGGGACGAGAGCAGTTCTTC. Translated: CASSRDRGREQFF.

V and J are TRBV7-9 and TRBJ1-4, with TRBD1 matching 7 bases. V was clipped by 5 bases and J by 7 bases; unmatched bases: 7. Germline assignment: CDR1 SEHNR and CDR2 FQNEAQ (reference sequence). This CDR3 spans 14 amino acids. The CDR3 loop is CASSVTGASEKLFF. In DNA, the CDR3 is TGTGCCAGCAGCGTAACAGGGGCTAGTGAAAAACTGTTTTTT.

The genes are TRBV10-3 and TRBJ2-7, with 13 bases aligning to TRBD2. Germline V gene lookup returns CDR1 ENHRY and CDR2 SYGVKD. This CDR3 spans 17 amino acids. V was pared by 5 bases and J by 2 bases, with 9 bases of the junction left unmatched. The CDR3 region is CAISSGLAGPAPYEQYF. The DNA for the CDR3 is TGTGCCATCAGTTCGGGACTAGCGGGACCAGCCCCCTACGAGCAGTACTTC.

This chain connects TRBV7-8 to TRBJ2-5, with 7 bases fitting TRBD1. CDR1 is SGHVS and CDR2 is FQNEAQ in the germline V gene. V dropped 3 bases and J dropped 11; count of bases not matched to a gene: 6. The CDR3 extends over 12 amino acids. CDR3: CASSFRQGEQYF. In nucleotides, the CDR3 is TGTGCCAGCAGCTTTCGGCAGGGGGAGCAGTACTTC.

This rearrangement joins TRBV18 to TRBJ2-5; 7 bases match TRBD2. The germline CDR1 and CDR2 sequences are KGHSH and LQKENI. V lost 4 bases to trimming and J lost 5 bases; unmatched junction nucleotides: 10. The CDR3 contains 15 residues. The CDR3 DNA follows: TGTGCCAGCTCACGCCTTGTGGCGGGAGAGGAGACCCAGTACTTC. Amino acids: CASSRLVAGEETQYF.

The chain recombines TRBV5-1 with TRBJ2-5, with D tentatively TRBD1 (6 bases). The germline CDR1 and CDR2 sequences are SGHRS and YFSETQ. This CDR3 has 13 residues. Trimming removed 5 bases from V and 1 base from J, with 9 bases in between. The CDR3 region is CASSQGGQETQYF. The DNA of the CDR3 is TGCGCCAGCAGTCAAGGGGGCCAAGAGACCCAGTACTTC.

This chain connects TRBV27 to TRBJ2-5; TRBD2 agrees at 7 bases. TRBJ2-7 explains the end of the DNA better; the J call may be wrong. Germline CDR1 and CDR2: MNHEY and SMNVEV (reference sequence). The CDR3 is 15 residues long. The CDR3 sequence: CASSFPQAGIHEQYF. CDR3 nucleotides: TGTGCCAGCAGTTTTCCACAAGCGGGAATACACGAGCAGTACTTC.

In nucleotides, the CDR3 is TGTGCCAGCAGCCCCATCGGGACAGGGTCCTACGAGCAGTACTTC. This gives the protein CASSPIGTGSYEQYF. The chain carries TRBV27 and TRBJ2-7; 9 bases fit TRBD1. The germline CDR1 and CDR2 sequences are MNHEY and SMNVEV (reference sequence). J lost 1 base, V lost 6 bases, and 7 bases had no gene match. The CDR3 runs 15 residues.

The gene calls are TRBV9 and TRBJ1-1, with D possibly TRBD1 on 6 matching bases. Trimming removed 3 bases from V and 6 bases from J, with 6 bases in between. Germline-derived CDR1 and CDR2 are SGDLS and YYNGEE. The CDR3 is 11 residues long. The CDR3 loop reads CASSGTAEAFF. For the CDR3, the DNA is TGTGCCAGCAGCGGGACAGCTGAAGCTTTCTTT.